The rows below give T cell receptor beta chains drawn from one sample of a study of blood T cells in healthy people across ages. TCRdb passed the 5' RACE reads through MiXCR, listing each CDR3 protein once. This table holds about 1.4 million distinct CDR3 sequences, approximately 59% found once. The source material was blood. Receptor source: a man younger than 30 in good health. Both conserved end residues are part of each CDR3. D genes are given only for firm matches. Some rows mark clone size as missing; the rest say once, few, many or name a class of expanded clone.

CASSIKQQFSQASYNEQFF,TGTGCCAGCAGCATAAAGCAACAATTTAGTCAGGCCTCCTACAATGAGCAGTTCTTC,-,TRBV7-9,TRBJ2-1,-
CATTRDRVIDTQYF,TGTGCCACCACCCGGGACAGGGTAATAGATACGCAGTATTTT,TRBD1,TRBV24-1,TRBJ2-3,once
CASSALGGRYNEQFF,TGTGCCAGCAGTGCTTTGGGCGGGAGGTACAATGAGCAGTTCTTC,TRBD2,TRBV12-3/TRBV12-4,TRBJ2-1,few
CASSTGSVNTQYF,TGTGCCAGCAGTACGGGGTCGGTAAATACGCAGTATTTT,-,TRBV7-6,TRBJ2-3,-
CASSQDVGGASYEQYF,TGTGCCAGCAGCCAAGATGTGGGGGGCGCTTCCTACGAGCAGTACTTC,-,TRBV4-2,TRBJ2-7,-
CSVGGRTNYEQYF,TGCAGCGTTGGCGGCAGAACTAACTACGAGCAGTACTTC,-,TRBV29-1,TRBJ2-7,few
CASSLDVGGANVLTF,TGCGCCAGCAGCTTGGATGTGGGGGGGGCCAACGTCCTGACTTTC,-,TRBV5-1,TRBJ2-6,-
CTSSLGLAEVYEQYF,TGCACCAGCAGCCTCGGACTAGCGGAGGTCTACGAGCAGTACTTC,TRBD2,TRBV4-3,TRBJ2-7,-
CASSPDSAPNQPQHF,TGCGCCAGCAGCCCGGACAGTGCGCCGAATCAGCCCCAGCATTTT,-,TRBV4-1,TRBJ1-5,-
CASSTHDLEGANSPLHF,TGTGCCAGCAGCACACACGACCTTGAGGGAGCCAATTCACCCCTCCACTTT,-,TRBV7-9,TRBJ1-6,few
CASSLGQKNGYTF,TGTGCCAGCAGCTTGGGGCAGAAGAATGGCTACACCTTC,-,TRBV7-9,TRBJ1-2,-
CASSSEGPDTQYF,TGTGCCAGCAGCTCCGAAGGACCGGATACGCAGTATTTT,-,TRBV11-1,TRBJ2-3,-
CSASGTVMNTEAFF,TGCAGTGCTTCCGGGACAGTCATGAACACTGAAGCTTTCTTT,TRBD1,TRBV20-1,TRBJ1-1,-
CASSATPGGRHNEQFF,TGTGCCAGCAGCGCTACCCCGGGGGGGAGGCACAATGAGCAGTTCTTC,TRBD2,TRBV7-6,TRBJ2-1,-
CAISDRVVETQYF,TGTGCCATCAGTGACAGGGTTGTTGAGACCCAGTACTTC,-,TRBV10-3,TRBJ2-5,-
CASTLTGYQEQFF,TGCGCCAGCACCCTTACAGGGTATCAGGAGCAGTTCTTC,-,TRBV5-1,TRBJ2-1,-
CASSYRPDEQYF,TGTGCCAGCAGCTATCGGCCCGACGAGCAGTACTTC,-,TRBV7-9,TRBJ2-7,-
CASSSTADGYTF,TGTGCCAGTAGTTCGACAGCTGATGGCTACACCTTC,-,TRBV19,TRBJ1-2,-
CSATTSGRAEVKNIQYF,TGCAGCGCCACGACTAGCGGGAGGGCCGAGGTCAAAAACATTCAGTACTTC,TRBD2,TRBV29-1,TRBJ2-4,few
CRPIGTYPQYEQYF,TGCAGGCCTATCGGGACTTACCCCCAGTACGAGCAGTACTTC,-,TRBV20-1,TRBJ2-7,-
CASSQDLASYYNEQYF,TGCGCCAGCAGCCAAGATCTGGCTAGCTACTACAATGAGCAATACTTC,-,TRBV4-3,TRBJ2-7,-
CASSMPPPGNTGELFF,TGTGCCAGTAGTATGCCCCCACCAGGGAACACCGGGGAGCTGTTTTTT,-,TRBV19,TRBJ2-2,few
CASRASGRPPNEQFF,TGCGCCAGCAGGGCTAGCGGGAGACCCCCCAATGAGCAGTTCTTC,TRBD2,TRBV5-1,TRBJ2-1,once
CSAREDFSYNEQFF,TGCAGTGCTAGAGAGGATTTCTCCTACAATGAGCAGTTCTTC,-,TRBV20-1,TRBJ2-1,-
CASSQDPSWTSGYNEQFF,TGTGCCAGCAGCCAAGATCCGAGTTGGACTAGCGGATACAATGAGCAGTTCTTC,TRBD2,TRBV3-1,TRBJ2-1,-
CSVAGTSGRSYNEQFF,TGCAGCGTTGCAGGGACTAGCGGGAGATCCTACAATGAGCAGTTCTTC,TRBD2,TRBV29-1,TRBJ2-1,-
CSARVGTGGYNEQFF,TGCAGTGCTAGAGTGGGGACAGGGGGTTACAATGAGCAGTTCTTC,TRBD1,TRBV20-1,TRBJ2-1,-
CASSQLAHAYEQYF,TGCGCCAGCAGCCAACTAGCCCATGCCTACGAGCAGTACTTC,-,TRBV4-1,TRBJ2-7,few
CASSPKGGSYEQYF,TGTGCCAGCAGCCCCAAGGGCGGCTCCTACGAGCAGTACTTC,-,TRBV7-9,TRBJ2-7,-
CASSQITGSTDTQYF,TGCGCCAGCAGCCAAATAACAGGGAGCACAGATACGCAGTATTTT,-,TRBV4-3,TRBJ2-3,once
CASSRTSGSSDETQYF,TGTGCCAGCAGTCGGACTAGCGGGAGTTCGGACGAGACCCAGTACTTC,TRBD2,TRBV11-1,TRBJ2-5,-
CASSESLAGLDTQYF,TGTGCCAGCAGTGAAAGCCTAGCGGGATTAGATACGCAGTATTTT,TRBD2,TRBV2,TRBJ2-3,once
CASSQGNGNSPLHF,TGCGCCAGCAGCCAAGGGAACGGTAATTCACCCCTCCACTTT,-,TRBV4-3,TRBJ1-6,-
CASSKPQVRDTQYF,TGTGCCAGCAGTAAACCCCAAGTCCGGGATACGCAGTATTTT,-,TRBV6-2/TRBV6-3,TRBJ2-3,-
CASSARGVNTEAFF,TGTGCCAGCAGCGCCCGAGGGGTAAACACTGAAGCTTTCTTT,-,TRBV7-2,TRBJ1-1,once
CASRAEAASSYNEQFF,TGCGCCAGCAGGGCTGAGGCTGCCAGCTCCTACAATGAGCAGTTCTTC,-,TRBV4-1,TRBJ2-1,-
CASSSRILAGTDTQYF,TGTGCCAGCAGCTCCCGAATCCTAGCAGGGACAGATACGCAGTATTTT,-,TRBV7-9,TRBJ2-3,few
CASSYYLGGEQYF,TGTGCCAGCAGCTACTACTTGGGGGGCGAGCAGTACTTC,-,TRBV5-5,TRBJ2-7,few
CASNPTGGNYGYTF,TGTGCCAGCAACCCGACAGGGGGCAACTATGGCTACACCTTC,TRBD1,TRBV6-1,TRBJ1-2,-
CASSDKRTANYGYTF,TGTGCCAGCAGCGATAAGAGGACAGCTAACTATGGCTACACCTTC,-,TRBV7-2,TRBJ1-2,few
CSVSGIRVYNEQYF,TGCAGCGTCTCTGGGATTAGGGTATACAATGAGCAGTACTTC,-,TRBV29-1,TRBJ2-7,once
CNAWSYAYTF,TGCAATGCTTGGAGCTATGCCTACACCTTC,-,TRBV20-1,TRBJ1-2,-